This TCR beta chain emerged from a study of blood T cell repertoires in COVID-19 (dated by TCRdb to 2020 to 2021). Context from the whole study: Samples from collaborators originated in the United States, Italy and Spain and spanned both the acute and convalescent phases of COVID-19. The prospective study material was composed of cDNA or gDNA derived from T cells, B-cell-depleted T cells, or PBMCs. The dataset comprised deeply sampled blood TCRbeta repertoires from subjects exposed to, actively infected with, or recovered from COVID-19. The repertoires were made available in a free public database intended to serve as a resource for research on the immune response to SARS-CoV-2. Samples were obtained from the ongoing ImmuneRACE study (first 160 participants) and from over 1,000 subjects provided by 6 global collaborators. Nearly every sample came with metadata listing a de-identified subject ID, COVID-19 status, age in years and sex. Where HLA class I and class II types were available, the types were taken from metadata supplied by the sample provider, not from assay-based typing.

A remark on this clone: Its antigen specificity is not known. No base quality information exists; no much larger clone differs at one position.

The junction carries 23 bases between V and J, which are trimmed by 6 bases and 5 bases respectively. From the cysteine through the phenylalanine, the CDR3 covers 16 amino acids. The sequence is cut down to CDR3 DNA, 48 bases in frame from base 1. CDR1 is given as KGHSH and CDR2 as LQKENI, both from the germline V gene. Findings and caveats that apply to the study as a whole: How much clinical and demographic metadata was included differed by source and by participant, and the metadata was provided uncurated.

Whole blood was collected in K2EDTA tubes by collaborating institutions according to the institutions' own protocols. For TCRbeta analysis, collaborators shipped samples in one of three forms: frozen whole blood, isolated PBMCs, or DNA extracted from either of those sample types. TCRbeta CDR3 regions were amplified from genomic DNA by means of the immunoSEQ Assay, a bias-controlled multiplex PCR. In the paper's pipeline: Within the assay, amplification of reference gene primers was used to estimate how many nucleated cells each sample contained. Sequence reads were collapsed and filtered to measure the absolute abundance of every unique TCRbeta CDR3 rearrangement. For each sample, productive Simpson clonality was calculated as the square root of Simpson's diversity index across productive rearrangements. TCRdb's version of the immuneACCESS table is confined to in-frame rearrangements and falls short of the full clone set. An unresolved V gene accounts for under half of the shortfall where checked; the remainder is of unknown origin. Clone size and the V and J calls come from that table; the DNA yielded D and trimming. Within this sample are roughly 35,000 clones, with over 80% of them counted one time only. Around 15% of the sample belongs to the ten largest clones.

This sequence originates from a man in his 60s with active COVID-19. This sequence uses TRBV18 and TRBJ2-7; tentative D gene TRBD1, with 6 bases matching. Sequenced material: peripheral blood. The DNA is as follows: TGTGCCAGCTCTCTTGACAGGAGGACCTCTCAGCACGAGCAGTACTTC. It translates to CASSLDRRTSQHEQYF.